What follows is one TCR beta chain and its context. As yet, its antigen is unknown. The source of the sample is a study of radiotherapy plus CTLA-4 blockade in lung cancer. Study information: Objective responses were seen in 18% of patients, disease control in around 31%. General study points: TCR clones originating in tumors grew in number in blood after radiotherapy plus ipilimumab.

The CDR3 consists of 14 residues. V shed 7 bases and J 5 bases; nucleotides not matched to a gene: 10. Per the germline V gene, CDR1 is SEHNR and CDR2 is FQNEAQ (reference sequence). Here immunoSEQ multiplex PCR was the method, and the copy in TCRdb shows in-frame clones only, minus some. Seen here are about 60,000 clones, roughly four fifths observed once, and the top ten hold 2.5% to 3%. The V gene is TRBV7-9, the J gene TRBJ2-5, with TRBD1 matching over 7 bases. The input for sequencing was peripheral blood, taken from a patient treated with radiotherapy plus ipilimumab. The clonotype originates from a human donor with non-small cell lung cancer who had a complete response to radiotherapy plus ipilimumab. CDR3 protein: CASTERGGRETQYF. CDR3 coding DNA: TGTGCCAGCACCGAAAGAGGGGGCAGGGAGACCCAGTACTTC.